A selection of T cell receptor beta chains follows, all from one sample in a study of blood T cell repertoires in COVID-19. Produced via immunoSEQ multiplex PCR; TCRdb's table is partial and in-frame only. The sample lists about 140,000 clones; approximately 90% were seen once. The sequenced sample was peripheral blood. The receptor set was obtained from a human donor with COVID-19, enrolled during active disease. The donor label of this sample is uncertain. Each CDR3 is given with its conserved first and last residue. D genes are given only for firm matches. The size field is filled for only some rows; it gives once, few, many or a size class.

>TRBJ2-6|-|TRBV19|-
CASSPNRFSGANVLTF
TGTGCCAGTAGTCCGAACAGGTTCTCTGGGGCCAACGTCCTGACTTTC
>TRBJ1-1|-|TRBV7-2|-
CASQTGPDTEAFF
TGTGCCAGTCAAACAGGGCCCGACACTGAAGCTTTCTTT
>TRBJ2-5|-|TRBV7-2|-
CASSLGQGETQYF
TGTGCCAGCAGCTTAGGGCAGGGAGAGACCCAGTACTTC
>TRBJ2-7|-|TRBV11-3|-
CASSLDRLAGPTYEQYF
TGTGCCAGCAGCTTAGATCGTCTTGCAGGCCCGACCTACGAGCAGTACTTC
>TRBJ1-3|-|TRBV5-4|TRBD1
CASSAPPGQGDPSSGNTIYF
TGTGCCAGCAGCGCGCCTCCGGGACAGGGCGATCCTAGCTCTGGAAACACCATATATTTT
>TRBJ1-5|once|TRBV6-5|TRBD1
CASSPGGWGNQPQHF
TGTGCCAGCAGTCCAGGGGGCTGGGGCAATCAGCCCCAGCATTTT
>TRBJ1-3|-|TRBV3-1/TRBV3-2|-
CASSQARQSSGNTIYF
TGTGCCAGCAGCCAAGCTAGACAGAGCTCTGGAAACACCATATATTTT
>TRBJ2-3|-|TRBV27|TRBD1
CASRNRGRDTDTQYF
TGTGCCAGCAGAAACAGGGGGCGCGACACAGATACGCAGTATTTT
>TRBJ2-4|-|TRBV20-1|-
CSASTGTAKNIQYF
TGCAGTGCTAGTACAGGGACGGCCAAAAACATTCAGTACTTC
>TRBJ1-2|-|TRBV9|-
CASSFSTDSYGYTF
TGTGCCAGCAGCTTCTCCACGGACAGCTATGGCTACACCTTC
>TRBJ1-1|-|TRBV12-3/TRBV12-4|-
CASTGGSEAFF
TGTGCCAGCACCGGCGGGAGTGAAGCTTTCTTT
>TRBJ2-1|-|TRBV7-3|TRBD1
CASSSRQGVNEQFF
TGTGCCAGCAGCTCTAGACAGGGGGTGAATGAGCAGTTCTTC
>TRBJ2-1|-|TRBV5-1|-
CASREQVWEQFF
TGCGCCAGCAGAGAACAGGTATGGGAGCAGTTCTTC
>TRBJ2-1|-|TRBV6-5|TRBD1
CASRVGTGTRNEQFF
TGTGCCAGCAGAGTTGGGACAGGGACCCGGAATGAGCAGTTCTTC
>TRBJ2-2|once|TRBV9|TRBD1
CASSATQGAVRTGELFF
TGTGCCAGCAGCGCGACACAGGGGGCGGTTAGGACCGGGGAGCTGTTTTTT